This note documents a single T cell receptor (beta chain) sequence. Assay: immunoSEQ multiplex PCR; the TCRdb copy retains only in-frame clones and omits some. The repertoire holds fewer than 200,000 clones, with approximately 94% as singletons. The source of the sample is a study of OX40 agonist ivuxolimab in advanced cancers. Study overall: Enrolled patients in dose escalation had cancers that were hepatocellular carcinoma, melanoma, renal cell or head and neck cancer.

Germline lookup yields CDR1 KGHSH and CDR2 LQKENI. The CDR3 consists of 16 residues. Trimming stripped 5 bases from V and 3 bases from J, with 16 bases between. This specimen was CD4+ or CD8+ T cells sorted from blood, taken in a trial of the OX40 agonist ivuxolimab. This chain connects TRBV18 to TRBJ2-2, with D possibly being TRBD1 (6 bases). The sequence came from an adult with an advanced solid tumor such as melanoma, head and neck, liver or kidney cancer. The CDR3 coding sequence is TGTGCCAGCTCATCGCAGCGAGGGGGTCACACCGGGGAGCTGTTTTTT. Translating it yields CASSSQRGGHTGELFF.